The present entry profiles one TCR beta chain with its context. The data belong to a study of blood T cell repertoires in COVID-19. Study background: Sources were T cells, B-cell-depleted T cells, or PBMCs; the material itself was cDNA or gDNA.

The CDR3 length is 14 residues. Germline lookup yields CDR1 SGHDN and CDR2 FVKESK. V was clipped by 3 bases and J by 4 bases, with 12 bases between them. Using immunoSEQ multiplex PCR, the repertoire was profiled, and TCRdb retains in-frame clones only, with some absent. The repertoire holds around 500,000 clones, with over 75% as singletons. Sequencing was carried out using peripheral blood. The sequence was obtained from a human donor in a cohort sampled during active COVID-19. The chain is built from TRBV14 and TRBJ1-2, with D tentatively TRBD1 (5 bases). The CDR3 here is CASSHLTASYGYTF. The CDR3 coding sequence is TGTGCCAGCAGCCACCTGACAGCGAGCTATGGCTACACCTTC.